The rows below give T cell receptor beta chains drawn from one sample of a study of blood T cell repertoires in COVID-19. Libraries were prepared by immunoSEQ multiplex PCR; TCRdb keeps only in-frame clonotypes and omits some of them. The sample lists over 200,000 clones; about 83% were seen once. What was sequenced was peripheral blood. These receptor sequences come from a woman between 40 and 55 years old with active or convalescent COVID-19. Both conserved end residues are part of each CDR3. The order of the fields is D gene, V gene, J gene, clone size, CDR3 protein, CDR3 DNA. A D gene is named only where the DNA matches it firmly. Clone size is shown for a subset of rows, as once, few, many or a class of expanded clone.

>TRBD2|TRBV11-3|TRBJ2-2|few
CASSRTSGGAGTGELFF
TGTGCCAGCAGCCGGACTAGCGGGGGGGCGGGCACCGGGGAGCTGTTTTTT
>-|TRBV6-5|TRBJ1-4|-
CASTRGGQGEKLFF
TGTGCCAGCACCAGGGGAGGGCAAGGAGAAAAACTGTTTTTT
>-|TRBV11-2|TRBJ2-2|few
CASSWRGLGWTGELFF
TGTGCCAGCAGCTGGCGGGGGCTTGGGTGGACCGGGGAGCTGTTTTTT
>-|TRBV6-6|TRBJ2-7|once
CASSLGGGFAYEQYF
TGTGCCAGCAGCCTAGGGGGGGGATTCGCCTACGAGCAGTACTTC
>TRBD1|TRBV2|TRBJ1-5|-
CASSYRGYNQPQHF
TGTGCCAGCAGTTACAGGGGATACAATCAGCCCCAGCATTTT
>-|TRBV28|TRBJ2-7|-
CASSLNRGLYEQYF
TGTGCCAGCAGTTTAAACAGGGGACTCTACGAGCAGTACTTC
>-|TRBV2|TRBJ1-2|-
CASGLSGYGYTF
TGTGCCAGCGGCTTATCGGGATATGGCTACACCTTC
>-|TRBV4-2|TRBJ1-2|-
CASSQELGRVDYGYTF
TGTGCCAGCAGCCAAGAGCTTGGCAGGGTGGACTATGGCTACACCTTC
>-|TRBV29-1|TRBJ1-1|-
CSVGQLNTEAFF
TGCAGCGTTGGGCAGTTGAACACTGAAGCTTTCTTT
>-|TRBV5-4|TRBJ2-1|-
CASSLDPRRHRAGINEQFF
TGTGCCAGCAGCTTGGATCCCCGAAGGCACAGGGCCGGTATCAATGAGCAGTTCTTC
>-|TRBV6-6|TRBJ1-5|-
CASSPRTEYSNQPQHF
TGTGCCAGCAGTCCCCGGACAGAATATAGCAATCAGCCCCAGCATTTT
>-|TRBV20-1|TRBJ1-2|-
CSASLPEPGNYGYTF
TGCAGTGCTAGTCTCCCGGAACCGGGAAACTATGGCTACACCTTC
>-|TRBV7-9|TRBJ1-4|-
CASSLSTGLNEKLFF
TGTGCCAGCAGCTTATCTACAGGGTTGAATGAAAAACTGTTTTTT
>-|TRBV5-1|TRBJ1-3|-
CASSLDGQGNTIYF
TGCGCCAGCAGCTTGGATGGTCAGGGGAACACCATATATTTT
>-|TRBV7-9|TRBJ1-2|-
CASSLGGGRNYGYTF
TGTGCCAGCAGCTTAGGCGGGGGGCGCAACTATGGCTACACCTTC
>-|TRBV5-1|TRBJ1-2|once
CASSLDMGAGGYTF
TGCGCCAGCAGCTTGGATATGGGGGCGGGTGGCTACACCTTC
>-|TRBV6-6|TRBJ1-2|-
CASSSVSSGYTF
TGTGCCAGCAGCTCGGTCTCCTCTGGCTACACCTTC
>-|TRBV13|TRBJ2-7|once
CASRWAGAAYEQYF
TGTGCCAGCAGATGGGCAGGGGCCGCCTACGAGCAGTACTTC
>TRBD1|TRBV19|TRBJ1-4|-
CASSTGTGTNEKLFF
TGTGCCAGTAGTACCGGGACAGGTACTAATGAAAAACTGTTTTTT
>TRBD1|TRBV30|TRBJ1-3|once
CAWRTGTDGGNTIYF
TGTGCCTGGAGAACCGGGACAGACGGAGGAAACACCATATATTTT
>-|TRBV4-2|TRBJ2-1|-
CASSQEVQGFYNEQFF
TGTGCCAGCAGCCAAGAAGTGCAGGGGTTCTACAATGAGCAGTTCTTC
>TRBD2|TRBV11-3|TRBJ2-2|-
CASSWGLAGDTGELFF
TGTGCCAGCAGCTGGGGACTAGCGGGAGACACCGGGGAGCTGTTTTTT
>-|TRBV5-1|TRBJ2-7|-
CASSPTSDSSFFFYEQYF
TGCGCCAGCAGTCCGACCTCGGACAGCTCATTCTTCTTTTACGAGCAGTACTTC
>-|TRBV3-1/TRBV3-2|TRBJ2-7|-
CASSPHPGGGGGNEQYF
TGTGCCAGCAGCCCTCACCCAGGAGGAGGAGGAGGAAACGAGCAGTACTTC
>-|TRBV11-2|TRBJ2-7|-
CASSLGAGSGEQYF
TGTGCCAGCAGCTTAGGGGCGGGGTCGGGGGAGCAGTACTTC
>-|TRBV7-9|TRBJ1-1|-
CASSFRGGLNTEAFF
TGTGCCAGCAGCTTCCGGGGGGGATTGAACACTGAAGCTTTCTTT
>-|TRBV29-1|TRBJ2-3|-
CSVAFIADTQYF
TGCAGCGTTGCGTTTATTGCAGATACGCAGTATTTT
>TRBD1|TRBV6-5|TRBJ1-5|few
CASSLPDRGNQPQHF
TGTGCCAGCAGTTTACCGGACAGGGGTAATCAGCCCCAGCATTTT
>TRBD2|TRBV7-3|TRBJ2-7|-
CASSLLVGGSYEQYF
TGTGCCAGCAGCTTATTGGTCGGGGGGTCCTACGAGCAGTACTTC
>-|TRBV10-1|TRBJ2-2|few
CASGRTTDTGELFF
TGCGCCAGCGGACGGACTACCGACACCGGGGAGCTGTTTTTT
>-|TRBV11-2|TRBJ2-2|-
CASSLTGRRGWVGELFF
TGTGCCAGCAGCTTAACGGGTCGGCGAGGGTGGGTCGGGGAGCTGTTTTTT
>TRBD1|TRBV19|TRBJ1-2|-
CASSDGQGRRVGYTF
TGTGCCAGTAGCGATGGACAGGGAAGAAGAGTGGGCTACACCTTC
>TRBD2|TRBV29-1|TRBJ2-7|-
CSVGEAGAGGYEQYF
TGCAGCGTTGGAGAAGCGGGAGCGGGTGGGTACGAGCAGTACTTC
>-|TRBV5-3|TRBJ1-2|-
CARSLPYGYTF
TGTGCCAGAAGCCTCCCGTATGGCTACACCTTC
>TRBD1|TRBV6-8|TRBJ1-5|-
CASSQGQYSNQPQHF
TGTGCCAGCAGTCAGGGACAGTATAGCAATCAGCCCCAGCATTTT
>TRBD1|TRBV9|TRBJ1-2|once
CASSVATGQKNYGYTF
TGTGCCAGCAGCGTAGCGACAGGGCAAAAGAACTATGGCTACACCTTC
>TRBD2|TRBV28|TRBJ2-4|few
CASLSGGANIQYF
TGTGCCAGCCTGAGCGGGGGGGCTAACATTCAGTACTTC
>-|TRBV24-1|TRBJ1-3|-
CATSDSGTGNTIYF
TGTGCCACCAGTGATTCAGGGACTGGAAACACCATATATTTT
>TRBD1|TRBV5-1|TRBJ2-2|-
CASSLAWDSENTGELFF
TGCGCCAGCAGCTTGGCCTGGGACAGCGAAAACACCGGGGAGCTGTTTTTT
>-|TRBV5-4|TRBJ2-1|-
CASSLSVGWGLLGDNEQFF
TGTGCCAGCAGCTTGAGCGTAGGTTGGGGTCTCCTAGGGGACAATGAGCAGTTCTTC
>-|TRBV2|TRBJ1-2|few
CASSDGGSRGYTF
TGTGCCAGCAGTGACGGAGGCTCTCGGGGCTACACCTTC
>-|TRBV10-3|TRBJ1-1|few
CAISAGGLLSTEAFF
TGTGCCATCAGTGCCGGGGGGCTATTGAGCACTGAAGCTTTCTTT
>TRBD1|TRBV12-5|TRBJ1-4|-
CASGITGGYEKLFF
TGTGCTAGTGGCATCACAGGGGGTTACGAAAAACTGTTTTTT
>TRBD2|TRBV6-5|TRBJ2-7|once
CASTPEVGGRGQYF
TGTGCCAGCACCCCGGAGGTGGGAGGGCGGGGGCAGTACTTC
>TRBD2|TRBV30|TRBJ2-1|many
CAWNGERGGNEQFF
TGTGCCTGGAATGGCGAGCGGGGGGGGAATGAGCAGTTCTTC
>TRBD1|TRBV7-2|TRBJ1-4|-
CASSLPTGGNEKLFF
TGTGCCAGCAGCTTACCGACAGGGGGGAATGAAAAACTGTTTTTT
>-|TRBV18|TRBJ1-2|-
CASSPLDSNYGYTF
TGTGCCAGCTCACCCCTAGACAGTAACTATGGCTACACCTTC
>-|TRBV2|TRBJ1-2|-
CAGSRVLIYGYTF
TGTGCCGGAAGCAGGGTCCTTATCTATGGCTACACCTTC
>TRBD2|TRBV5-1|TRBJ2-3|-
CASSVSGERTDTQYF
TGCGCCAGCAGCGTTAGCGGGGAGCGCACAGATACGCAGTATTTT
>TRBD2|TRBV7-9|TRBJ2-5|-
CASSYGLAGGPGETQYF
TGTGCCAGCAGCTACGGACTAGCGGGAGGGCCGGGGGAGACCCAGTACTTC
>TRBD2|TRBV4-1|TRBJ2-7|-
CASSQVLAGKRYEQYF
TGCGCCAGCAGCCAAGTTCTAGCGGGTAAAAGGTACGAGCAGTACTTC